These 19 T cell receptor beta chains came from one sample sequenced in a study of OX40 agonist ivuxolimab in advanced cancers. Libraries were prepared by immunoSEQ multiplex PCR; TCRdb keeps only in-frame clonotypes and omits some of them. The table has about 75,000 clones, under 95% seen once; the top ten hold roughly 0.38%. Here the sequenced sample was CD4+ or CD8+ T cells sorted from blood, taken in a trial of the OX40 agonist ivuxolimab. The source of these receptors is an adult with an advanced solid tumor such as melanoma, head and neck, liver or kidney cancer.

The V call is TRBV5-1, the J call TRBJ2-6, with a weak D call TRBD1 (6 bases). Trimming left V 5 bases short and J 0 bases short, with 15 bases between. In germline, CDR1 is SGHRS, CDR2 YFSETQ. This CDR3 is 17 amino acids long. CDR3 nucleotide sequence: TGCGCCAGCAGGCAGGGGAGTTTCGACTCTGGGGCCAACGTCCTGACTTTC. This translates into CASRQGSFDSGANVLTF.

The chain recombines TRBV5-4 with TRBJ2-5; possible D gene TRBD1, 6 bases. The germline CDR1 and CDR2 sequences are SGHNT and YYREEE (reference sequence). This CDR3 is built from 15 residues. Trimming stripped 1 base from V and 2 bases from J, with 12 bases between. CDR3 nucleotide sequence: TGTGCCAGCAGCTTGAAGGGGGAAATGCAAGAGACCCAGTACTTC. This sequence encodes CASSLKGEMQETQYF.

This sequence joins TRBV4-3 and TRBJ1-3; no clear D. Trimming took 1 base from V and 1 from J, leaving 8 bases between them. CDR1 and CDR2 from the germline V gene are LGHNA and YSLEER. The CDR3 is 15 amino acids. CDR3 residues: CASSQGFGSGNTIYF. CDR3 sequence (DNA): TGCGCCAGCAGCCAAGGATTCGGGTCTGGAAACACCATATATTTT.

The chain uses TRBV28 and TRBJ2-7; TRBD1 aligns across 9 bases. The germline CDR1 and CDR2 sequences are MDHEN and SYDVKM. V dropped 2 bases and J dropped 6; count of bases not matched to a gene: 5. The CDR3 runs 14 residues. The CDR3 loop reads CASSLIGTGSEQYF. The CDR3 DNA follows: TGTGCCAGCAGTTTAATCGGGACAGGGAGCGAGCAGTACTTC.

The chain has TRBV30 and TRBJ1-3; D is perhaps TRBD1 (5 bases). The CDR3 consists of 14 residues. Germline CDR1 and CDR2: GTSNPN and SVGIG (reference sequence). The V end lost 3 bases, the J end lost 0 bases, and 9 bases lay between the germline ends. Written as DNA, the CDR3 is TGTGCCTGGAGGCCAGGGAACTCTGGAAACACCATATATTTT. Translated, it gives CAWRPGNSGNTIYF.

V usage is TRBV15 and J usage is TRBJ2-2; no reliable D call. Looked up from germline, CDR1 is LNHNV and CDR2 is YYDKDF (reference sequence). The CDR3 runs 14 residues. Trimming removed 0 bases at V and 6 bases at J, with 8 bases between. The CDR3 sequence: CATSRERWAGELFF. CDR3 DNA sequence: TGTGCCACCAGCAGAGAGAGGTGGGCCGGGGAGCTGTTTTTT.

This rearrangement joins TRBV5-8 to TRBJ1-5; D may be TRBD1 (5 bases). Germline values: CDR1 SGHTS, CDR2 YDEGEE. Trimming removed 2 bases from V and 5 bases from J, with 11 bases in between. The CDR3 runs 14 residues. CDR3 sequence: CASSLRGVDQPQHF. CDR3 in DNA: TGTGCCAGCAGCTTAAGGGGAGTAGATCAGCCCCAGCATTTT. Combining the CDR3 with reference TRBV5-8 and TRBJ1-5 gives the whole variable domain EAGVTQSPTHLIKTRGQQATLRCSPISGHTSVYWYQQALGLGLQFLLWYDEGEERNRGNFPPRFSGRQFPNYSSELNVNALELEDSALYLCASSLRGVDQPQHFGDGTRLSIL.

The V call is TRBV21-1, the J call TRBJ2-5; the table assigns TRBD2, which was not confirmed against the DNA. TRBV21-1 is listed as a pseudogene. The CDR3 extends over 14 amino acids. This chain's CDR3 is CASSPPSGQETQYF. The CDR3 coding sequence is TGTGCCAGCAGCCCGCCGAGCGGACAAGAGACCCAGTACTTC.

The J gene is TRBJ2-1, the V gene TRBV7-8, with D possibly TRBD2 on 6 matching bases. The CDR3 spans 16 residues. CDR1 is SGHVS and CDR2 is FQNEAQ in the germline V gene. The V and J ends lost 1 base and 0 bases respectively, with 10 bases between them. CDR3 nucleotides: TGTGCCAGCAGCTTAGGGGTGCGGGGCTCCTACAATGAGCAGTTCTTC. This encodes CASSLGVRGSYNEQFF.

J is TRBJ1-3 and V is TRBV9, with 7 bases lining up with TRBD1. V shed 0 bases and J 4 bases; nucleotides not matched to a gene: 4. CDR1 and CDR2 from the germline V gene are SGDLS and YYNGEE. CDR3 length: 15 amino acids. CDR3 sequence: CASSVEGQSGNTIYF. CDR3 in DNA: TGTGCCAGCAGCGTAGAGGGACAGTCAGGAAACACCATATATTTT.

The V gene is TRBV7-8, the J gene TRBJ2-7, with a possible D match to TRBD2 (6 bases). The V gene's germline CDR1 is SGHVS and CDR2 FQNEAQ. V gave up 0 bases and J gave up 3 bases, with 6 bases separating them. CDR3 size: 13 residues. CDR3 bases: TGTGCCAGCAGCTTAGCGGGAGGCTACGAGCAGTACTTC. Translation gives CASSLAGGYEQYF. Full variable domain (missing parts from reference TRBV7-8 and TRBJ2-7): GAGVSQSPRYKVAKRGQDVALRCDPISGHVSLFWYQQALGQGPEFLTYFQNEAQLDKSGLPSDRFFAERPEGSVSTLKIQRTQQEDSAVYLCASSLAGGYEQYFGPGTRLTVT.

The chain carries TRBV29-1 and TRBJ2-3; D possibly corresponds to TRBD2 (6 bases). The CDR3 spans 13 residues. Per germline, CDR1 SQVTM and CDR2 ANQGSEA. Trimming pared 7 bases from V and 1 base from J, leaving 12 bases between. The CDR3 DNA reads TGCAGCGCGACTGGCGGGGGCACAGATACGCAGTATTTT. It translates to CSATGGGTDTQYF.

The chain couples TRBV5-1 to TRBJ1-1; D uncertain. V was cut by 0 bases and J by 1 base, with 7 bases left in between. Germline-derived CDR1 and CDR2 are SGHRS and YFSETQ. The CDR3 is 14 residues long. CDR3 nucleotide sequence: TGCGCCAGCAGCTTGGACCGGCAGAACACTGAAGCTTTCTTT. Translated: CASSLDRQNTEAFF. The whole variable domain, remainder taken from reference TRBV5-1 and TRBJ1-1, is KAGVTQTPRYLIKTRGQQVTLSCSPISGHRSVSWYQQTPGQGLQFLFEYFSETQRNKGNFPGRFSGRQFSNSRSEMNVSTLELGDSALYLCASSLDRQNTEAFFGQGTRLTVV.

The rearrangement joins TRBV21-1 to TRBJ2-1; the table's D call, TRBD2, has no DNA check behind it. TRBV21-1 is designated a pseudogene. The CDR3 runs to 22 residues. The CDR3 is CASIGGRSGDTIRTSGRNEQFF. The DNA for the CDR3 is TGTGCCAGCATTGGGGGCCGATCAGGGGATACGATCCGGACTAGCGGGAGAAATGAGCAGTTCTTC.

The chain recombines TRBV10-3 with TRBJ2-3; 9 bases match TRBD2. Germline loops: CDR1 ENHRY, CDR2 SYGVKD. The CDR3 sequence is 16 residues long. The V gene end was trimmed by 1 base and the J gene end by 2 bases; junction bases not matched to a gene: 4. The CDR3 DNA reads TGTGCCATCAGTGAGTTAGGGACTAGCCTCACAGATACGCAGTATTTT. This encodes CAISELGTSLTDTQYF.

The V and J genes are TRBV18 and TRBJ2-1; D is unclear. The V gene's germline CDR1 is KGHSH and CDR2 LQKENI. This CDR3 is built from 13 residues. With 0 bases removed from V and 8 bases from J, the gap between germline ends came to 8 bases. CDR3 sequence (DNA): TGTGCCAGCTCACCACCCTCAAGCGATGAGCAGTTCTTC. Protein sequence: CASSPPSSDEQFF.

The gene calls are TRBV28 and TRBJ1-2; the match to TRBD1 covers 9 bases. The CDR3 is 14 amino acids. Trimming at V came to 3 bases and at J to 6 bases, leaving 5 bases not matched to a gene. Germline lookup yields CDR1 MDHEN and CDR2 SYDVKM. DNA of the CDR3: TGTGCCAGCAGTTTTGACAGGGGGGTGGATGGCTACACCTTC. It is translated as CASSFDRGVDGYTF.

This chain connects TRBV27 to TRBJ1-1, with a weak D call TRBD1 (5 bases). The CDR3 runs 14 residues. Germline-derived CDR1 and CDR2 are MNHEY and SMNVEV (reference sequence). Trimming pared 2 bases from V and 1 base from J, leaving 8 bases between. For the CDR3, the DNA is TGTGCCAGCAGTTTAAGGGGCGGGAACACTGAAGCTTTCTTT. It codes for CASSLRGGNTEAFF.

This clone appeared a single time. The chain recombines TRBV6-1 with TRBJ2-5; 11 bases fit TRBD1. Germline values: CDR1 MNHNS, CDR2 SASEGT. V lost 1 base to trimming and J lost 5 bases; unmatched junction nucleotides: 3. The CDR3 consists of 15 residues. The CDR3 is CASSEVGQGGETQYF. CDR3 nucleotides: TGTGCCAGCAGTGAAGTGGGACAGGGGGGGGAGACCCAGTACTTC.